One sample yielded the 4 T cell receptor beta chains listed below, sequenced in a study of blood T cell repertoires in COVID-19. Profiled with immunoSEQ multiplex PCR; TCRdb holds only in-frame clones, not every one. The sample lists some 320,000 clones, more than 70% occurring once. Sequenced: peripheral blood. Every receptor here comes from a woman under 40 who had recovered from COVID-19.

J is TRBJ1-3 and V is TRBV28; D may be TRBD1 (5 bases). Germline V lookup: CDR1 MDHEN, CDR2 SYDVKM. V was trimmed by 2 bases and J by 2 bases, leaving 7 bases between them. CDR3 size: 14 residues. CDR3 nucleotides: TGTGCCAGCAGTTTACAGGGTGCTGGAAACACCATATATTTT. Residues: CASSLQGAGNTIYF.

The chain joins TRBV30 to TRBJ1-5, with D possibly being TRBD1 (5 bases). V lost 1 base and J lost 9, with 13 bases in between. Germline lookup yields CDR1 GTSNPN and CDR2 SVGIG (reference sequence). The CDR3 spans 13 residues. DNA for the CDR3: TGTGCCTGGAGTGAGGGGAGGCCCTGGCCCCAGCATTTT. Translating gives CAWSEGRPWPQHF.

In its sample, this clone was seen a few times. The CDR3 sequence: CASTMGQVNTEAFF. CDR3 bases: TGTGCCAGCACCATGGGACAAGTGAACACTGAAGCTTTCTTT. The V gene is TRBV28, the J gene TRBJ1-1, with D maybe TRBD1 (6 bases). Germline V gene sequence: CDR1 MDHEN, CDR2 SYDVKM. The V end lost 7 bases, the J end lost 0 bases, and 12 bases lay between the germline ends. The CDR3 is 14 amino acids.

The V gene is TRBV5-1, the J gene TRBJ1-1; 7 bases line up with TRBD1. V gave up 2 bases and J gave up 7 bases; unmatched junction bases: 11. The germline V gene encodes CDR1 SGHRS and CDR2 YFSETQ. This CDR3 comprises 15 residues. The CDR3 region has the DNA TGCGCCAGCAGCTTCAACTATATGCGGGACAGTGAAGCTTTCTTT. Encoded protein: CASSFNYMRDSEAFF.